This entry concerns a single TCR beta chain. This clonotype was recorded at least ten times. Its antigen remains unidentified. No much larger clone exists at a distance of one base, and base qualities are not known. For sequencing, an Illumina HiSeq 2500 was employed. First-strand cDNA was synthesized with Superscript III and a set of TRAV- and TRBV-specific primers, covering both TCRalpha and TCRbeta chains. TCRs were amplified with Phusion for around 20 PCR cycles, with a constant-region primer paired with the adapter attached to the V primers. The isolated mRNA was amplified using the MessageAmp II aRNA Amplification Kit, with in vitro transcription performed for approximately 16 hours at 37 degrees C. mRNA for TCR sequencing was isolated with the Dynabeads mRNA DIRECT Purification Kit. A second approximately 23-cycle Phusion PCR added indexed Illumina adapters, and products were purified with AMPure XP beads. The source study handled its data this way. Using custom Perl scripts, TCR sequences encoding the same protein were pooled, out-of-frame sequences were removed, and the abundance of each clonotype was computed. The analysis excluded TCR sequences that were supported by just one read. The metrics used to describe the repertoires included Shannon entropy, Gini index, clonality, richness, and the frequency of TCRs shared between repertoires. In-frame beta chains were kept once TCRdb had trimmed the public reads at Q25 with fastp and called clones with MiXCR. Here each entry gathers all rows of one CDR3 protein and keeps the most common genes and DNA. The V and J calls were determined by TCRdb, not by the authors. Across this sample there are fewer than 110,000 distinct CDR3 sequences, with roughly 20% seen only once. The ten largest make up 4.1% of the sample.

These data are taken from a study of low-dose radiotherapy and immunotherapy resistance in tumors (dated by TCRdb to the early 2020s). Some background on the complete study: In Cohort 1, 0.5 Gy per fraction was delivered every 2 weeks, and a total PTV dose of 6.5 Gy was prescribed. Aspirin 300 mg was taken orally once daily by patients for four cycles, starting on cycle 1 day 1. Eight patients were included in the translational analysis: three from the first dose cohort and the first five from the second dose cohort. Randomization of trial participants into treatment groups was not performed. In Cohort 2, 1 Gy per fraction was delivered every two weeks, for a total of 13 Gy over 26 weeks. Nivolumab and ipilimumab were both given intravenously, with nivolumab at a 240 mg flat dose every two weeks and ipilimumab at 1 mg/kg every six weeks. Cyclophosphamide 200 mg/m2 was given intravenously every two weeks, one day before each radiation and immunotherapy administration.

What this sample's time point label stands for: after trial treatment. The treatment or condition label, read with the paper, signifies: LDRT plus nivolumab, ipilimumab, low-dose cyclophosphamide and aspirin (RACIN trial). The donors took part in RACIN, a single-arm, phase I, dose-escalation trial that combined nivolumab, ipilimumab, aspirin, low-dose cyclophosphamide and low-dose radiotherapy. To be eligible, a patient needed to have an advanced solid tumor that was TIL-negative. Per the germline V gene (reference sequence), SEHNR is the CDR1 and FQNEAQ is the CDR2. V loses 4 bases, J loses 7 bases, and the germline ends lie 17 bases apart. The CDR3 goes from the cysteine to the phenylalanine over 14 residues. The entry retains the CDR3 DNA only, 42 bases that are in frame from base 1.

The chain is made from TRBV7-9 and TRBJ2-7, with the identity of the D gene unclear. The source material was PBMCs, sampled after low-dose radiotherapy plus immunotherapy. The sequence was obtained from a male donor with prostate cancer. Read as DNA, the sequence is TGTGCCAGCAGCTCGGCAAAGATTGTGGGAGAGCAGTACTTC. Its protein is CASSSAKIVGEQYF.